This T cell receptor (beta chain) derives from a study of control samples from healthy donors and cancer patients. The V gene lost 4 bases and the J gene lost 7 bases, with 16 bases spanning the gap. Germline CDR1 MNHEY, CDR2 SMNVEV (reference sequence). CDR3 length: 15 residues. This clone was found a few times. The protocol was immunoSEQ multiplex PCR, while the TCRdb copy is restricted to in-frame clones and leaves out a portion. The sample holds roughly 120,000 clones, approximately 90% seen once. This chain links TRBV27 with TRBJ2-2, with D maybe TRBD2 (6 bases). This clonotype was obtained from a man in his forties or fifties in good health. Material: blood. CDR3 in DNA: TGTGCCAGCAGTTCCGCGGGACGCTTGAACGGGGAGCTGTTTTTT. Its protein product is CASSSAGRLNGELFF.